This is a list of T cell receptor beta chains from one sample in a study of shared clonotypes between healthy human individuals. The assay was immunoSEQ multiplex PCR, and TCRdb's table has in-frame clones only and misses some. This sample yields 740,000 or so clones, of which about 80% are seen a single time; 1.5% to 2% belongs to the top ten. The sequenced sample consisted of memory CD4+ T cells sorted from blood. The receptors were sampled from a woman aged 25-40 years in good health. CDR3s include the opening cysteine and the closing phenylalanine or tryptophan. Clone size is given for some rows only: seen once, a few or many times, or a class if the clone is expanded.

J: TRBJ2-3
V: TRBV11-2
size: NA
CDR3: CASSYAGTSGTDTQYF

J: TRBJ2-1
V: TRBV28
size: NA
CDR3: CASSLGQVPNNEQFF

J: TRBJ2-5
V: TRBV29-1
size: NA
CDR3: CSGNRGGETQYF

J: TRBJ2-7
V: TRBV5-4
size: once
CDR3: CASSPGGLASYEQYF

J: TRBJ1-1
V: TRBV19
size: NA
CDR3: CASRVSPINTEAFF

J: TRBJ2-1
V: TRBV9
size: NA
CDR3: CASSQTIGEQFF

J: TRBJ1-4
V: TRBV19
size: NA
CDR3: CASMYSQGSTNEKLFF

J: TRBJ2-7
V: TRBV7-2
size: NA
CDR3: CASSSTGTAAYEQYF

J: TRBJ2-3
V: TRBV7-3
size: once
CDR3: CASSLGLAGVWADTQYF

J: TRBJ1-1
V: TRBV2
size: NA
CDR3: CASSARGADTEAFF

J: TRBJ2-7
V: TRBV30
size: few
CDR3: CAIYPTSGRISPYEQYF

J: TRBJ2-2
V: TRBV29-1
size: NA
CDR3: CSVTKNRATDTGELFF

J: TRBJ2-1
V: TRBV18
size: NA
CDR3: CASSPPGPGRSDEQFF

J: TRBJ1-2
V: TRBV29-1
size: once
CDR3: CSGRQGAYGYTF

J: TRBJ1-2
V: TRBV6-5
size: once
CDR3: CASSASNFGGYTF

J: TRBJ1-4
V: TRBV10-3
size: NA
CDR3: CAISETGDEGEKLFF

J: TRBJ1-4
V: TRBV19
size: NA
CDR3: CASRNRDRGRPGEKLFF

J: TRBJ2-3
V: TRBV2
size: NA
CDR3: CASSAGLVTDTQYF

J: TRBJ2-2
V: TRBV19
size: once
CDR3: CASMSRGIIWTGELFF

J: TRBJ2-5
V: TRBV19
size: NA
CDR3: CASSIGGQGGKTQYF

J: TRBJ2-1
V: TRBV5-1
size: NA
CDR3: CASSLEGTSGVLFF

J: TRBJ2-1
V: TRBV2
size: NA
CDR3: CASSQAGRADSGVPYNEQFF

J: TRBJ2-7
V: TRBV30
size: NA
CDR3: CAWSSGSPLGYEQYF